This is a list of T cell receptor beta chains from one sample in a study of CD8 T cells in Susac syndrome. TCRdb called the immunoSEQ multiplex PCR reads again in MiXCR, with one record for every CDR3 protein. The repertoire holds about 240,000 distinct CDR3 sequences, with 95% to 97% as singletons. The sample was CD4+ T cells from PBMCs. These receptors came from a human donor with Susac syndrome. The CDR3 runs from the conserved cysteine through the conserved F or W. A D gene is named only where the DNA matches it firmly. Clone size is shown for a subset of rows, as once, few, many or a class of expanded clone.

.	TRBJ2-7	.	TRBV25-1	TGTGCCAGCAGTGATTGGGCGGCTCTTGAGGAGCAGTACTTC	CASSDWAALEEQYF
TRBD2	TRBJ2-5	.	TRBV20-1	TGCAGTGCTAAGGCGGGAGTAGAGACCCAGTACTTC	CSAKAGVETQYF
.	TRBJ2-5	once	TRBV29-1	TGCAGCGTTCAGACCGGGTTGGAGACCCAGTACTTC	CSVQTGLETQYF
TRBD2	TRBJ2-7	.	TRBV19	TGTGCCAGTAGCCCGTCAGGGCTAGCGGGATACGAGCAGTACTTC	CASSPSGLAGYEQYF
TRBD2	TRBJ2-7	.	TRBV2	TGTGCCAGGTCGGGACTAGCCACCTACGAGCAGTACTTC	CARSGLATYEQYF
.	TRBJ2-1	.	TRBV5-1	TGCGCCAGCAGCTTACTCTTGCCTAACGGGCGGAATGAGCAGTTCTTC	CASSLLLPNGRNEQFF
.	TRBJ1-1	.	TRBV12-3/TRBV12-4	TGTGCCAGCAGCCCCCTGGGGGGGAACACTGAAGCTTTCTTT	CASSPLGGNTEAFF
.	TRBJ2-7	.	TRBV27	TGTACCTCTCGGACTATATACGAGCAGTACTTC	CTSRTIYEQYF
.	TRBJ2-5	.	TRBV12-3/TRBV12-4	TGTGCCAGCAGTTTACTTTTGGGAGAGACCCAGTACTTC	CASSLLLGETQYF
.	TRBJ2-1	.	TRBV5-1	TGCGCCAGCAGCTTGCCGGCAGGAGGGGATGAGCAGTTCTTC	CASSLPAGGDEQFF
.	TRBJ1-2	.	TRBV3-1	TGTGCCAGCAAACTAAGAGGGGCTTCGTCCTATGGCTACACCTTC	CASKLRGASSYGYTF
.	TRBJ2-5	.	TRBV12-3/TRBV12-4	TGTGCCAGCAGTTTACTGGAGGGACAAGAGACCCAGTACTTC	CASSLLEGQETQYF
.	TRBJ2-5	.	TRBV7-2	TGTGCCAGCAGCCCCCGGGACGTTCAAGAGACCCAGTACTTC	CASSPRDVQETQYF
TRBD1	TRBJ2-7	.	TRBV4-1	TGCGCCAGCAACCACGGACGGGGACAGGGGATGGGCGAGCAGTACTTC	CASNHGRGQGMGEQYF
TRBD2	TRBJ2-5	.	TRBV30	TGTGCTCGGAGAACAAGCGGGAGTGGGGAGACCCAGTACTTC	CARRTSGSGETQYF
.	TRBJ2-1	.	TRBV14	TGTGCCAGCAGCCAAGATATGCCAGAGCAGTTCTTC	CASSQDMPEQFF
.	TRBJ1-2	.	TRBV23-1	TGCGCCAGAACGATTTATGGCTACACCTTC	CARTIYGYTF
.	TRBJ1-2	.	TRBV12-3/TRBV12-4	TGTGCCAGCAGTTCAACATATGGCTACACCTTC	CASSSTYGYTF
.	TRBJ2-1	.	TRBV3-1	TGTGCCAGCAGCCAAGTGTCAGGGGTCTACAATGAGCAGTTCTTC	CASSQVSGVYNEQFF
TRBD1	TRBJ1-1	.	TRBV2	TGTGCCAGCAGTGAAAACAGGGGGCCTGAAGCTTTCTTT	CASSENRGPEAFF
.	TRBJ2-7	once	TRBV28	TGTGCCAGCACCCCTCCGGGGTTCACCTACGAGCAGTACTTC	CASTPPGFTYEQYF
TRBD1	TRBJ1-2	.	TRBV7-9	TGTGCCAGCAGCTTATCACCAAAGAGGGACAGGGAGAGGTATGGCTACACCTTC	CASSLSPKRDRERYGYTF
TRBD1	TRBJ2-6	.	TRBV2	TGTGCCAGCATCCCGGGACAGGGTCGTTCTGGGGCCAACGTCCTGACTTTC	CASIPGQGRSGANVLTF
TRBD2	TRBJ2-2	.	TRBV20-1	TGCAGTGCTTCTAGCGGTAACACCGGGGAGCTGTTTTTT	CSASSGNTGELFF
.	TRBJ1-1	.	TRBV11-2	TGTGCCAGCAGCTTAATTCGGCACCCTGAAGCTTTCTTT	CASSLIRHPEAFF
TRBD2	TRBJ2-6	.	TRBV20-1	TGCAGTGCCCGTAGAGTAGCGGGAGTACCCTCTGGGGCCAACGTCCTGACTTTC	CSARRVAGVPSGANVLTF
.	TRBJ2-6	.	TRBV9	TGTGCCAGCAGCGTCGGAGGAACCTCTGGGGCCAACGTCCTGACTTTC	CASSVGGTSGANVLTF
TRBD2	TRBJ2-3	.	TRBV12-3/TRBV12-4	TGTGCCAGCAGGCAAACTAGCGGGATCACAGATACGCAGTATTTT	CASRQTSGITDTQYF
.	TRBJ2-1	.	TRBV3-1	TGTGCCAGCAGCCAAGATCTCCGCCGCTCCTACAATGAGCAGTTCTTC	CASSQDLRRSYNEQFF
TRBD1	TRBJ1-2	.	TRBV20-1	TGCAGTGCAAGACAGGGTGTAATCGACTATGGCTACACCTTC	CSARQGVIDYGYTF
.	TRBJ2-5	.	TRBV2	TGTGCCAGCAGTGAGGTTGTGGGGACCCAGTACTTC	CASSEVVGTQYF
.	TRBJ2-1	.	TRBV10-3	TGTGCCATCACGGGGGTAGATGAGCAGTTCTTC	CAITGVDEQFF
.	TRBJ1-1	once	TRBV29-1	TGCAGCGTTGAAGACAGGGCCAACACTGAAGCTTTCTTT	CSVEDRANTEAFF
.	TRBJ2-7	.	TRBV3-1	TGTGCCAGCAGTCTCGAAGCCTACGAGCAGTACTTC	CASSLEAYEQYF
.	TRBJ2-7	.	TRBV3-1	TGTGCCAGCAGCCAAGACCGTCGATACTACGAGCAGTACTTC	CASSQDRRYYEQYF
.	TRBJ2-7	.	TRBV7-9	TGTGCCAGCAGCTTAACGCGCGGGCGGGACTACGAGCAGTACTTC	CASSLTRGRDYEQYF
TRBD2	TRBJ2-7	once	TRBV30	TGTGCCTGGAGAGACATGACTAGCGGAGCCTCCCACTTC	CAWRDMTSGASHF